What follows is one T cell receptor (beta chain) and its context. What it binds is unknown. This table comes from immunoSEQ multiplex PCR, and its TCRdb copy is limited to in-frame clones, with some not included. The data show 97,000 or so clones, about 79% seen once. As to time point: blood 4 weeks post-SBRT, at nephrectomy. Treatment of the sample: 15 Gy SBRT to primary tumor, nephrectomy 4 weeks later. Nephrectomy followed 15 Gy stereotactic body radiation by 4 weeks. Blood was sampled at baseline, 2 weeks and 4 weeks after SBRT. Clear cell pathology was present in this patient's renal cell carcinoma. Germline values: CDR1 SNHLY, CDR2 FYNNEI. This CDR3 region has 16 residues. Trimming pared 3 bases from V and 2 bases from J, leaving 14 bases between. These data are taken from a study of radiation and T cells in renal cell carcinoma. Study outcomes and limitations: Top tumor clonotypes rose in blood 2 weeks post-radiation, then contracted.

This chain joins TRBV2 and TRBJ1-3; D remains unclear. The input for sequencing was blood, taken from a patient whose treatment included radiotherapy and nephrectomy. The clonotype originates from a man between 60 and 75 years old with renal cell carcinoma. CDR3 nucleotide sequence: TGTGCCAGCAGTGATAATGTGATCGGGACTGGAAACACCATATATTTT. Protein sequence: CASSDNVIGTGNTIYF.